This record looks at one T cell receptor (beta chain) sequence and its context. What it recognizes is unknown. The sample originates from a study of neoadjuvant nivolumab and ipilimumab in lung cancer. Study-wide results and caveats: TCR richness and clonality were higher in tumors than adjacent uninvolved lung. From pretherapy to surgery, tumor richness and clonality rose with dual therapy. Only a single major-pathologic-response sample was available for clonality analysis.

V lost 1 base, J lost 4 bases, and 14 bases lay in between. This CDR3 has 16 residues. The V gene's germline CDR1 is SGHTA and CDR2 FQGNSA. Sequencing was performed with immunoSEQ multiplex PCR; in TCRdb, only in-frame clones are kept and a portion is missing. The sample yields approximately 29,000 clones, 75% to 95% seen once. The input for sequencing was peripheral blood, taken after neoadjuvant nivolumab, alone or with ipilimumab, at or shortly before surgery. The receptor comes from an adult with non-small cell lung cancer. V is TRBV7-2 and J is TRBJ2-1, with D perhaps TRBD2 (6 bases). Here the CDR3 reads CASSLVEGPLYNEQFF. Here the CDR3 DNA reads TGTGCCAGCAGCTTAGTGGAGGGGCCCCTTTACAATGAGCAGTTCTTC.